The 13 T cell receptor beta chains below come from one sample, sequenced in a study of CDR3 diversity in severe acne (dated by TCRdb to the late 2010s). Receptor libraries were prepared by PCR. The run used an Illumina HiSeq 2000. TCRdb passed the public sequencing reads through fastp at Q25 and MiXCR, retaining productive beta sequences. Each entry is one CDR3 protein sequence, shown with its most common DNA and genes. The sample table records under 100,000 distinct CDR3 sequences; about 48% of these occur just once. In total, the top ten clones hold 10% of the sample. The sample taken for sequencing was blood. These receptor sequences come from a male donor in good health, serving as a control.

As to this clonotype: This may be a read error: a much more frequent sequence differs by one nucleotide. This chain links TRBV6-5 with TRBJ1-3; D unresolved. This CDR3 spans 15 amino acids. CDR1 is MNHEY, CDR2 SVGAGI, per germline. The CDR3: CAGSYSSVSGNTIYF. Written as DNA, the CDR3 is TGTGCCGGCAGTTACTCGTCAGTCTCTGGAAACACCATATATTTT.

Details on this clonotype: A much larger clonotype is one base distant, so this may be a read error. The J gene is TRBJ2-7, the V gene TRBV2, with a possible D match to TRBD2 (8 bases). Germline lookup yields CDR1 SNHLY and CDR2 FYNNEI. The CDR3 totals 15 residues. CDR3 loop: CASSPRGGQIYEQYF. In nucleotides, the CDR3 is TGCGCCAGCAGCCCCCGGGGGGGACAGATCTACGAGCAGTACTTC.

About this clonotype: An end of the junction does not agree with germline; a read error may underlie this. The rearrangement joins TRBV9 to TRBJ2-3; the D gene is possibly TRBD2 (6 bases). Germline assignment: CDR1 SGDLS and CDR2 YYNGEE. The CDR3 extends over 18 amino acids. The CDR3 reads CASSPEDYRGPSLIRAHF. As DNA, the CDR3 is TGTGCCAGCAGCCCAGAGGACTATAGGGGTCCCTCGCTGATACGCGCCCATTTT.

This clonotype was recorded a few times. The chain combines TRBV20-1 with TRBJ1-1; weak D call: TRBD1 (6 bases). The CDR3 covers 12 residues. Germline CDR1 DFQATT, CDR2 SNEGSKA (reference sequence). Trimming cost V 3 bases and J 4 bases, with 9 bases left between them. The CDR3 spells CSASRGGTEAFF. The CDR3 coding sequence is TGCAGTGCTAGTAGAGGGGGCACTGAAGCTTTCTTT.

This clonotype was counted at least ten times. A single base separates this from a much larger clone, so it may be a read error. Without the conserved terminal phenylalanine or tryptophan, this CDR3 likely stems from a read error. The V call is TRBV18, the J call TRBJ1-1; D gene unclear. V gave up 8 bases and J gave up 3 bases, with 16 bases separating them. The CDR3 is 14 amino acids. The germline CDR1 and CDR2 sequences are KGHSH and LQKENI. This chain's CDR3 is CASLFRDQDTEAFS. In DNA, the CDR3 is TGTGCCAGCCTTTTCAGAGACCAAGACACTGAAGCTTTCTCT.

The chain uses TRBV5-1 and TRBJ1-2; 7 positions agree with TRBD1. With 0 bases clipped from V and 0 bases from J, the junction kept 5 bases outside the gene matches. CDR3 length: 16 amino acids. CDR1 SGHRS and CDR2 YFSETQ come from the germline V gene. The CDR3 bases are TGCGCCAGCAGCTTGGCCGGGGGACAGCCTAACTATGGCTACACCTTC. Translated, it gives CASSLAGGQPNYGYTF.

The rearrangement joins TRBV20-1 to TRBJ1-5; D is possibly TRBD1 (6 bases). Trimming removed 5 bases at V and 6 bases at J, with 14 bases between. This CDR3 comprises 13 residues. From germline, CDR1 is DFQATT and CDR2 SNEGSKA (reference sequence). CDR3 in amino acids: CSAGRDIGQPQHF. The DNA for the CDR3 is TGCAGTGCTGGCCGGGACATAGGTCAGCCCCAGCATTTT.

The rearrangement joins TRBV2 to TRBJ1-1; maybe TRBD1 (5 bases). The V and J ends lost 4 bases and 11 bases respectively, with 20 bases between them. The CDR3 is 14 residues long. Germline-derived CDR1 and CDR2 are SNHLY and FYNNEI. The CDR3 coding sequence is TGTGCCAGCAGTGGGGCGGTAAGGGGAGGGGAGGCTTTCTTT. The encoded protein is CASSGAVRGGEAFF.

This clonotype is labeled medium-sized. This chain connects TRBV6-5 to TRBJ1-6; 8 bases are a match to TRBD1. After removal of 6 bases from V and 7 bases from J, the junction contained 5 bases not matched to a gene. Germline V gene sequence: CDR1 MNHEY, CDR2 SVGAGI. The CDR3 is 14 residues long. CDR3 nucleotides: TGTGCCAGCAGCCAGGACAGGGTGAATTCACCCCTCCACTTT. Its translation: CASSQDRVNSPLHF.

This clonotype came up many times. The rearrangement joins TRBV9 to TRBJ2-2, with D maybe TRBD2 (6 bases). This CDR3 region has 15 residues. Trimming pared 0 bases from V and 5 bases from J, leaving 11 bases between. Germline loops: CDR1 SGDLS, CDR2 YYNGEE. This chain's CDR3 is CASSVVLEGTGELFF. The CDR3 DNA reads TGTGCCAGCAGCGTAGTTTTGGAGGGAACCGGGGAGCTGTTTTTT. Full variable domain (missing parts from reference TRBV9 and TRBJ2-2): DSGVTQTPKHLITATGQRVTLRCSPRSGDLSVYWYQQSLDQGLQFLIQYYNGEERAKGNILERFSAQQFPDLHSELNLSSLELGDSALYFCASSVVLEGTGELFFGEGSRLTVL.

This chain connects TRBV9 to TRBJ1-1, with D perhaps matching TRBD1 (6 bases). Trimming removed 2 bases at V and 5 bases at J, with 13 bases between. Germline loops: CDR1 SGDLS, CDR2 YYNGEE. This CDR3 comprises 14 residues. The CDR3 region has the DNA TGTGCCAGCAGCGTCGCAGGGGTACGGACTGAAGCTTTCTTT. Encoded protein: CASSVAGVRTEAFF. The full variable domain, with the rest looked up from reference TRBV9 and TRBJ1-1, is DSGVTQTPKHLITATGQRVTLRCSPRSGDLSVYWYQQSLDQGLQFLIQYYNGEERAKGNILERFSAQQFPDLHSELNLSSLELGDSALYFCASSVAGVRTEAFFGQGTRLTVV.

This clonotype was counted at least ten times. The chain couples TRBV6-5 to TRBJ1-5; tentative D call: TRBD1 (6 bases). Trimming took off 7 bases at V and 2 bases at J, with 15 bases between the two ends. Per germline, CDR1 MNHEY and CDR2 SVGAGI. CDR3 length equals 15 residues. The CDR3 coding sequence is TGTGCCAGCAAAAAATGGGGGCACGGCAATCAGCCCCAGCATTTT. Amino acids: CASKKWGHGNQPQHF.

This clonotype occurred once. The chain has TRBV10-1 and TRBJ2-1, with TRBD1 as a possible D gene (6 bases). V was shortened by 11 bases and J by 4 bases, with 36 bases between the two germline ends. The CDR3 loop spans 20 amino acids. In germline, CDR1 is WNHNN, CDR2 SYGVQD (reference sequence). This chain's CDR3 is CAAGRGGTLFKQGWYNEQFF. The CDR3 coding sequence is TGCGCCGCTGGGAGAGGGGGAACCTTATTCAAACAGGGATGGTACAATGAGCAGTTCTTC.